Presented here are 15 T cell receptor beta chains from one specimen sequenced in a study. The sorted Tregs were CD4+CD25+CD127-/low cells. Using its own MiXCR run on the 5' RACE reads, TCRdb lists one record per CDR3 protein. The sample lists more than 55,000 distinct CDR3 sequences, around 21% occurring once. Sequencing used tumor-infiltrating Tregs sorted from the breast tumor. The receptors originated from a female donor with breast cancer.

The sample holds many counts of this clonotype. The chain couples TRBV5-1 to TRBJ1-1; D ambiguous. Trimming left V 3 bases short and J 0 bases short, with 9 bases between. This CDR3 region has 14 residues. Germline V gives CDR1 SGHRS, CDR2 YFSETQ. CDR3 protein: CASSSSGMNTEAFF. CDR3 DNA sequence: TGCGCCAGCAGCTCTAGCGGCATGAACACTGAAGCTTTCTTT.

This clonotype was detected many times. The chain uses TRBV5-6 and TRBJ2-2; tentatively, D is TRBD2 (5 bases). V was cut by 2 bases and J by 6 bases, with 11 bases left in between. CDR3 length: 14 amino acids. CDR1 and CDR2 (germline): SGHDT, YYEEEE. The CDR3 DNA reads TGTGCCAGCAGCTTAGCGGCGGTCGCCGGGGAGCTGTTTTTT. It codes for CASSLAAVAGELFF.

Comments on this clonotype: A much larger clone differs from this one at a single base, so this may be a read error. The chain uses TRBV20-1 and TRBJ1-4; possible D gene TRBD1, 6 bases. Germline values: CDR1 DFQATT, CDR2 SNEGSKA (reference sequence). The CDR3 is 13 residues long. CDR3 sequence reads: CSATRGRGERLFF. The CDR3 nucleotides read TGCAGTGCTACCAGGGGTCGCGGTGAAAGACTGTTTTTT.

Turning to this clonotype: This clone may be a read error of a much larger clone one base away. This chain links TRBV7-9 with TRBJ2-3; the D gene is possibly TRBD2 (6 bases). CDR1 and CDR2 from the germline V gene are SEHNR and FQNEAQ (reference sequence). V was pared by 2 bases and J by 4 bases, with 10 bases between. The CDR3 has 14 amino acids. In nucleotides, the CDR3 is TGTGCCAGCAGCTTATCGACGGGAGCAGATACGCAGTATTTT. Its protein is CASSLSTGADTQYF.

The chain joins TRBV20-1 to TRBJ2-1; 10 positions agree with TRBD2. Unmatched junction bases numbered 6, after V lost 1 base and J lost 9 bases. This CDR3 has 14 amino acids. The V gene's germline CDR1 is DFQATT and CDR2 SNEGSKA (reference sequence). The CDR3 DNA reads TGCAGTGCTAGAGTACCTAGCGGGGGCCCTGAGCAGTTCTTC. Amino acid sequence: CSARVPSGGPEQFF.

This clonotype was found a few times. The V gene is TRBV6-6, the J gene TRBJ1-6; D perhaps matches TRBD1 (5 bases). The CDR3 runs 14 residues. Germline values: CDR1 MNHNY, CDR2 SVGAGI (reference sequence). V dropped 6 bases and J dropped 6 bases, with 12 bases sitting between them. DNA for the CDR3: TGTGCCAGCAGGCAAGGGGCGAGTAATTCACCCCTCCACTTT. Its protein is CASRQGASNSPLHF.

The J gene is TRBJ2-3, the V gene TRBV7-3, with TRBD2 matching 9 bases. In germline, CDR1 is SGHTA, CDR2 FQGTGA. V shed 5 bases, J shed 5 bases, and the junction held 8 bases outside the gene matches. The CDR3 sequence is 15 residues long. The CDR3 region is CASSPGSGGLDTQYF. DNA for the CDR3: TGTGCCAGCAGCCCCGGGAGCGGGGGGTTAGATACGCAGTATTTT.

This clonotype turned up a few times. This chain connects TRBV6-6 to TRBJ2-7; D not certain. CDR1 MNHNY and CDR2 SVGAGI come from the germline V gene (reference sequence). Trimming cost V 5 bases and J 5 bases, with 10 bases left between them. The CDR3 is 12 residues long. The CDR3 nucleotides are TGTGCCAGCAGTCATACAGTTAACGAGCAGTACTTC. This gives the protein CASSHTVNEQYF.

This chain uses TRBV21-1 with TRBJ1-5; the table's TRBD1 call for D was not verified on the DNA. TRBV21-1 is shown as a pseudogene. This CDR3 is built from 16 residues. In DNA, the CDR3 is TGTGCCAGCAGCAAAGAGGCTAAGACAGACAATCAGCCCCAGCATTTT. Translation: CASSKEAKTDNQPQHF.

About this clonotype itself: The CDR3 ends on some other residue instead of the conserved phenylalanine or tryptophan, so this is likely a read error. The CDR3 DNA is TGTGCCAGCAACCCAGCGGGGGGCACAGATACGCAGTATGTT. Translating gives CASNPAGGTDTQYV. The chain employs TRBV2 and TRBJ2-3, with TRBD2 matching 8 bases. The CDR3 runs 14 residues. Per germline, CDR1 SNHLY and CDR2 FYNNEI. Trimming removed 7 bases from V and 1 base from J; junction bases left unmatched: 4.

This clonotype was seen more than once but under ten times. The V call is TRBV9, the J call TRBJ2-2; 10 nucleotides align to TRBD2. Germline values: CDR1 SGDLS, CDR2 YYNGEE. This CDR3 has 17 amino acids. V shed 4 bases, J shed 7 bases, and the junction held 13 bases outside the gene matches. Here the CDR3 reads CASSPSLAGGRDGELFF. CDR3 nucleotide sequence: TGTGCCAGCAGCCCTTCCTTAGCGGGAGGCCGGGACGGGGAGCTGTTTTTT.

This clonotype appeared many times. CDR3: CASRDQGYTEAFF. DNA of the CDR3: TGTGCCAGCAGAGATCAGGGTTACACTGAAGCTTTCTTT. The genes are TRBV12-3 or TRBV12-4 and TRBJ1-1; TRBD1 might be the D (5 bases). The V end was cut by 6 bases, the J end by 3 bases, with 11 bases between. The CDR3 contains 13 residues.

On this clonotype: This could be a read error, since a much larger clone is one nucleotide away. This sequence joins TRBV7-2 and TRBJ1-2; D not resolved. Per germline, CDR1 SGHTA and CDR2 FQGNSA. The CDR3 length is 15 residues. CDR3 coding DNA: TGTGCCAGCAGCTTAGTGAGCAATAGTAACTATGGCCACACCTTC. Translation: CASSLVSNSNYGHTF.

This clonotype was counted only a few times. The chain combines TRBV20-1 with TRBJ2-3; 10 bases are shared with TRBD2. The germline gives CDR1 DFQATT, CDR2 SNEGSKA (reference sequence). Unmatched junction bases numbered 9, after V lost 0 bases and J lost 0 bases. This CDR3 has 18 residues. CDR3 DNA: TGCAGTGCTAGAGATTTCAGAGGAGCGGGAGGGAGCACAGATACGCAGTATTTT. This encodes CSARDFRGAGGSTDTQYF.

This clonotype was detected ten times or more. One end of the junction varies from germline; a read error may be responsible. The chain links TRBV7-9 to TRBJ2-5; D remains unclear. CDR1 and CDR2 from the germline V gene are SEHNR and FQNEAQ (reference sequence). The CDR3 length is 9 residues. In DNA, the CDR3 is TGTGCCAGCAGCTATCCCCTCGACTTC. It codes for CASSYPLDF.